The 32 T cell receptor beta chains reported below all come from one sample, sequenced in a study of T-cell memory formation after mild COVID-19. TCRdb itself ran the 5' RACE reads through MiXCR, one entry per CDR3 protein. The data hold 250,000 to 300,000 distinct CDR3 sequences, with roughly 18% observed a single time. Sequenced: PBMCs or a T cell subset sorted from them (not recorded which). Source of these receptors: a man between 18 and 35 years old who had mild COVID-19 (a few samples of this study predate the infection). Cell type and time point are not known.

This clonotype was observed at least ten times. The rearrangement uses TRBV5-5 and TRBJ1-6; D unresolved. The CDR3 consists of 16 residues. Trimming stripped 7 bases from V and 0 bases from J, with 14 bases between. Germline CDR1 SGHKS, CDR2 YYEKEE (reference sequence). The CDR3 loop reads CASEVRPSSYNSPLHF. CDR3 bases: TGTGCCAGCGAGGTCAGACCGAGCTCCTATAATTCACCCCTCCACTTT.

This clonotype was found many times. In DNA form, the CDR3 reads TGCGCCAGCAGCTTGGGTGGAGGGTTGGATACGCAGTATTTT. This sequence encodes CASSLGGGLDTQYF. The rearrangement joins TRBV5-1 to TRBJ2-3; possibly TRBD2 for D (6 bases). Looked up from germline, CDR1 is SGHRS and CDR2 is YFSETQ. V dropped 0 bases and J dropped 6 bases, with 11 bases sitting between them. The CDR3 covers 14 residues.

The chain links TRBV15 to TRBJ2-7; D not certain. V dropped 1 base and J dropped 7 bases, with 11 bases sitting between them. Germline V gene sequence: CDR1 LNHNV, CDR2 YYDKDF (reference sequence). The CDR3 contains 13 residues. DNA of the CDR3: TGTGCCACCAGCAGAGGCCCGATGGAGGAGCAGTACGTC. Translation: CATSRGPMEEQYV.

CDR3 loop: CMTGVGYGYTF. The CDR3 nucleotides read TGCATGACAGGGGTTGGCTATGGCTACACCTTC. The J gene is TRBJ1-2, the V gene TRBV20-1, with TRBD1 identical over 8 bases. Germline V gene sequence: CDR1 DFQATT, CDR2 SNEGSKA (reference sequence). The CDR3 is 11 residues long.

This clonotype occurred many times. The chain joins TRBV5-1 to TRBJ2-6, with no clear D. From germline, CDR1 is SGHRS and CDR2 YFSETQ. This CDR3 is 15 amino acids long. V was clipped by 4 bases and J by 0 bases, with 8 bases between them. The CDR3: CASSATDSGANVLTF. CDR3 DNA: TGCGCCAGCAGCGCGACTGACTCTGGGGCCAACGTCCTGACTTTC.

The chain links TRBV29-1 to TRBJ1-6, with no clear D. The V end was cut by 0 bases, the J end by 10 bases, with 13 bases between. This CDR3 is 14 amino acids long. Per the germline V gene, CDR1 is SQVTM and CDR2 is ANQGSEA. CDR3 nucleotide sequence: TGCAGCGTTGAAGAACCACCAACTAGCTCACCCCTCCACTTT. Amino acid sequence: CSVEEPPTSSPLHF.

This clonotype turned up a few times. V is TRBV6-5 and J is TRBJ2-5; D is ambiguous. The CDR3 consists of 14 residues. Trimming shortened V by 4 bases and J by 5 bases, and 14 bases separated the two germline ends. Germline V gives CDR1 MNHEY, CDR2 SVGAGI. The CDR3 region has the DNA TGTGCCAGCAGTTGGGATTGGGGTGTGGAGACCCAGTACTTC. It codes for CASSWDWGVETQYF.

CDR3 in amino acids: CATSRDRGEGYEQYF. The DNA for the CDR3 is TGTGCCACCAGCAGAGATCGGGGGGAAGGTTACGAGCAGTACTTC. The chain couples TRBV15 to TRBJ2-7; 7 bases fit TRBD2. This CDR3 contains 15 residues. Germline V CDR1 and CDR2: LNHNV, YYDKDF (reference sequence). V shed 0 bases, J shed 4 bases, and the junction held 6 bases outside the gene matches.

This chain links TRBV11-2 with TRBJ2-7, with 14 bases fitting TRBD2. CDR1 is SGHAT and CDR2 is FQNNGV in the germline V gene. Germline trimming cut 3 bases from V and 2 bases from J; bases unmatched to any gene: 0. The CDR3 sequence is 15 residues long. CDR3 sequence: CASSLGLAGAYEQYV. The CDR3 DNA reads TGTGCCAGCAGCTTGGGACTAGCGGGGGCCTACGAGCAGTACGTC.

In its sample, this clonotype was seen a few times. The rearrangement links TRBV11-2 to TRBJ1-4; D gene uncertain. The V end lost 5 bases, the J end lost 0 bases, and 19 bases lay between the germline ends. In germline, CDR1 is SGHAT, CDR2 FQNNGV. This CDR3 has 18 amino acids. Here the CDR3 reads CASSPSPGSTPTNEKLFF. CDR3 coding DNA: TGTGCCAGCAGCCCTTCCCCTGGGAGCACTCCAACTAATGAAAAACTGTTTTTT.

There are a few counts of this clonotype. The chain uses TRBV18 and TRBJ1-6, with 8 nucleotides matching TRBD1. The CDR3 covers 15 residues. Germline-derived CDR1 and CDR2 are KGHSH and LQKENI. J lost 10 bases, V lost 6 bases, and 11 bases had no gene match. CDR3 amino acids: CASSPDRATNSPLHF. CDR3 DNA: TGTGCCAGCTCCCCGGACAGGGCGACCAACTCACCCCTCCACTTT.

This clonotype is a singleton in its sample. The chain carries TRBV4-3 and TRBJ2-7; perhaps TRBD1 as D (5 bases). The CDR3 has 15 amino acids. The V and J ends lost 6 bases and 6 bases respectively, with 21 bases between them. Germline V gene data show CDR1 as LGHNA and CDR2 as YSLEER. The DNA of the CDR3 is TGCGCCAGCAGACACAAGGGGCGACCTGCCTTCGAGCAGTACGTC. It specifies CASRHKGRPAFEQYV.

This clonotype was seen more than once but under ten times. This chain connects TRBV16 to TRBJ2-7, with D perhaps matching TRBD1 (5 bases). The CDR3 length is 16 residues. The germline V gene encodes CDR1 KGHSY and CDR2 FQNENV. Deletions cut 3 bases from V and 3 bases from J, with 18 bases between. In DNA form, the CDR3 reads TGTGCCAGCAGCCATAATCTCGGACAACTCGGCTACGAGCAGTACTTC. Amino acid sequence: CASSHNLGQLGYEQYF.

The chain is built from TRBV4-1 and TRBJ1-1; D might be TRBD1 (6 bases). This CDR3 has 15 residues. Per germline, CDR1 MGHRA and CDR2 YSYEKL. V was cut by 0 bases and J by 4 bases, with 12 bases left in between. The CDR3 nucleotides are TGCGCCAGCAGCCAAGATGAACAGGGCCTCACTGAAGCTTTCTTT. This codes for CASSQDEQGLTEAFF.

This clonotype was seen more than once but under ten times. The gene calls are TRBV24-1 and TRBJ2-3; the D is unclear. This CDR3 contains 14 residues. Trimming shortened V by 4 bases and J by 1 base, and 8 bases separated the two germline ends. Germline V gene lookup returns CDR1 KGHDR and CDR2 SFDVKD. This CDR3 reads CATSEPDGTDTQYF. In DNA, the CDR3 is TGTGCCACCAGTGAGCCCGATGGCACAGATACGCAGTATTTT.

This clonotype has a count of ten or more. The CDR3 DNA reads TGTGCCAGCAGCTTAGTTGGAAACACCATATATTTT. It codes for CASSLVGNTIYF. J is TRBJ1-3 and V is TRBV7-2, with D unresolved. This CDR3 contains 12 residues. Looked up from germline, CDR1 is SGHTA and CDR2 is FQGNSA. V was clipped by 1 base and J by 3 bases, with 1 base between them.

The J gene is TRBJ2-7, the V gene TRBV28; TRBD2 might be the D (5 bases). V was cut by 7 bases and J by 7 bases, with 14 bases left in between. The length of the CDR3 is 12 residues. Germline CDR1 and CDR2: MDHEN and SYDVKM. In DNA, the CDR3 is TGTGCCAGCACCCCATCAACGGGGGAGCAGTACGTC. It is translated as CASTPSTGEQYV.

The gene calls are TRBV5-1 and TRBJ2-6; D may be TRBD2 (6 bases). This CDR3 has 17 amino acids. Germline V lookup: CDR1 SGHRS, CDR2 YFSETQ. V shed 7 bases and J shed 0 bases, with 17 bases lying between them. The CDR3 loop is CASLRGSGGSGANVLTF. CDR3 coding DNA: TGCGCCAGCCTGAGGGGCTCCGGGGGCTCTGGGGCCAACGTCCTGACTTTC.

The rearrangement links TRBV18 to TRBJ2-5, with a possible D match to TRBD1 (5 bases). The CDR3 has 15 amino acids. Germline loops: CDR1 KGHSH, CDR2 LQKENI. V lost 6 bases and J 0 bases, leaving 14 bases between the germline ends. The CDR3 sequence: CASSPPPGYQETQYF. CDR3 nucleotides: TGTGCCAGCTCCCCGCCTCCAGGGTACCAAGAGACCCAGTACTTC.

This chain connects TRBV6-6 to TRBJ2-1; D is unclear. Trimming removed 8 bases from V and 1 base from J, with 12 bases in between. Germline CDR1 reads MNHNY; CDR2 reads SVGAGI (reference sequence). The CDR3 spans 14 residues. The CDR3 spells CASGRLLSYNEQFF. The CDR3 DNA reads TGTGCCAGCGGTCGGCTCTTGTCCTACAATGAGCAGTTCTTC.

The table lists this clonotype with a few counts. The chain has TRBV10-3 and TRBJ2-7; a possible D gene is TRBD2 (6 bases). V shed 7 bases and J shed 1 base, with 8 bases lying between them. This CDR3 is 12 amino acids long. The germline V gene encodes CDR1 ENHRY and CDR2 SYGVKD. The DNA for the CDR3 is TGTGCCATCAAGGGGAGGTCCTACGAGCAGTACTTC. It is translated as CAIKGRSYEQYF.

The chain links TRBV20-1 to TRBJ2-1, with 12 bases identical to TRBD1. This CDR3 has 14 residues. Germline CDR1 DFQATT, CDR2 SNEGSKA (reference sequence). The V gene end was trimmed by 3 bases and the J gene end by 8 bases; junction bases not matched to a gene: 5. Here the CDR3 reads CSASKRDRGHEQFF. The CDR3 nucleotides are TGCAGTGCTAGCAAGCGGGACAGGGGGCATGAGCAGTTCTTC.

This clonotype was counted only a few times. The chain links TRBV28 to TRBJ2-7; maybe TRBD2 (5 bases). The germline V gene encodes CDR1 MDHEN and CDR2 SYDVKM. V dropped 7 bases and J dropped 7 bases, with 14 bases sitting between them. This CDR3 region has 12 residues. The CDR3, as DNA: TGTGCCAGCACGGGGAATTCGTGGGAGCAGTACGTC. This translates into CASTGNSWEQYV.

This clonotype was found many times. V is TRBV20-1 and J is TRBJ2-3, with 10 bases aligning to TRBD1. Germline loops: CDR1 DFQATT, CDR2 SNEGSKA (reference sequence). The CDR3 loop spans 12 amino acids. CDR3 coding DNA: TGCAGCGGGACAGGGGTCACAGATACGCAGTATTTT. Amino acids: CSGTGVTDTQYF.

The chain has TRBV6-6 and TRBJ2-7; TRBD1 aligns across 8 bases. This CDR3 spans 14 amino acids. Germline V gene data show CDR1 as MNHNY and CDR2 as SVGAGI (reference sequence). Trimming at V came to 5 bases and at J to 1 base, leaving 4 bases not matched to a gene. The DNA of the CDR3 is TGTGCCAGCAGTCGGGGACAGGAGTCCTACGAGCAGTACGTC. Translating gives CASSRGQESYEQYV.

This clonotype was counted ten times or more. The CDR3 region is CASSAVDEQFF. CDR3 in DNA: TGTGCCAGCAGTGCGGTGGATGAGCAGTTCTTC. The V call is TRBV2, the J call TRBJ2-1; no clear D gene. CDR3 size: 11 residues. V lost 4 bases, J lost 8 bases, and 6 bases lay in between. The V gene's germline CDR1 is SNHLY and CDR2 FYNNEI.

This chain joins TRBV11-2 and TRBJ1-1, with D uncertain. Deletions cut 4 bases from V and 10 bases from J, with 10 bases between. CDR3 length: 11 residues. CDR1 SGHAT and CDR2 FQNNGV come from the germline V gene. This chain's CDR3 is CASSSSPGAFF. The CDR3 nucleotides read TGTGCCAGCAGCTCGAGTCCCGGAGCTTTCTTT.

CDR3 sequence reads: CASKGSGTNSYNEQFF. The CDR3, as DNA: TGTGCCAGCAAGGGAAGCGGAACTAACTCCTACAATGAGCAGTTCTTC. The V call is TRBV3-1, the J call TRBJ2-1, with D maybe TRBD2 (5 bases). This CDR3 contains 16 residues. Trimming stripped 7 bases from V and 0 bases from J, with 16 bases between. Germline lookup yields CDR1 LGHDT and CDR2 YNNKEL (reference sequence).

The genes are TRBV18 and TRBJ2-3; no clear D gene. Trimming removed 2 bases at V and 4 bases at J, with 7 bases between. The CDR3 has 13 residues. CDR1 and CDR2 (germline): KGHSH, LQKENI. In DNA form, the CDR3 reads TGTGCCAGCTCACCAAAGAGTGCAGATACGCAGTATTTT. Its protein product is CASSPKSADTQYF.

This clonotype was counted a few times. The CDR3 DNA reads TGCGCCAGCAGCCCGACTAGAGACTATGGCTACACCTTC. It codes for CASSPTRDYGYTF. The V call is TRBV5-1, the J call TRBJ1-2; D is unresolved. V lost 4 bases and J lost 3, with 10 bases in between. CDR1 and CDR2 from the germline V gene are SGHRS and YFSETQ. There are 13 residues in the CDR3.

This clonotype has only a few counts. J is TRBJ2-1 and V is TRBV7-9; D not certain. From germline, CDR1 is SEHNR and CDR2 FQNEAQ (reference sequence). The CDR3 is made up of 19 amino acids. Trimming stripped 4 bases from V and 0 bases from J, with 22 bases between. CDR3 amino acids: CASSYKNVGAPASYNEQFF. As DNA, the CDR3 is TGTGCCAGCAGCTATAAGAATGTGGGTGCTCCGGCCTCCTACAATGAGCAGTTCTTC.

This clonotype showed up just a few times. J is TRBJ2-1 and V is TRBV7-3; 7 bases fit TRBD1. This CDR3 is 14 amino acids long. The germline gives CDR1 SGHTA, CDR2 FQGTGA. Losses at the gene ends were 5 bases for V and 2 bases for J; bases not matched to a gene: 3. The CDR3 coding sequence is TGTGCCAGCAGCGTACAGGGGACCTACAATGAGCAGTTCTTC. It codes for CASSVQGTYNEQFF.